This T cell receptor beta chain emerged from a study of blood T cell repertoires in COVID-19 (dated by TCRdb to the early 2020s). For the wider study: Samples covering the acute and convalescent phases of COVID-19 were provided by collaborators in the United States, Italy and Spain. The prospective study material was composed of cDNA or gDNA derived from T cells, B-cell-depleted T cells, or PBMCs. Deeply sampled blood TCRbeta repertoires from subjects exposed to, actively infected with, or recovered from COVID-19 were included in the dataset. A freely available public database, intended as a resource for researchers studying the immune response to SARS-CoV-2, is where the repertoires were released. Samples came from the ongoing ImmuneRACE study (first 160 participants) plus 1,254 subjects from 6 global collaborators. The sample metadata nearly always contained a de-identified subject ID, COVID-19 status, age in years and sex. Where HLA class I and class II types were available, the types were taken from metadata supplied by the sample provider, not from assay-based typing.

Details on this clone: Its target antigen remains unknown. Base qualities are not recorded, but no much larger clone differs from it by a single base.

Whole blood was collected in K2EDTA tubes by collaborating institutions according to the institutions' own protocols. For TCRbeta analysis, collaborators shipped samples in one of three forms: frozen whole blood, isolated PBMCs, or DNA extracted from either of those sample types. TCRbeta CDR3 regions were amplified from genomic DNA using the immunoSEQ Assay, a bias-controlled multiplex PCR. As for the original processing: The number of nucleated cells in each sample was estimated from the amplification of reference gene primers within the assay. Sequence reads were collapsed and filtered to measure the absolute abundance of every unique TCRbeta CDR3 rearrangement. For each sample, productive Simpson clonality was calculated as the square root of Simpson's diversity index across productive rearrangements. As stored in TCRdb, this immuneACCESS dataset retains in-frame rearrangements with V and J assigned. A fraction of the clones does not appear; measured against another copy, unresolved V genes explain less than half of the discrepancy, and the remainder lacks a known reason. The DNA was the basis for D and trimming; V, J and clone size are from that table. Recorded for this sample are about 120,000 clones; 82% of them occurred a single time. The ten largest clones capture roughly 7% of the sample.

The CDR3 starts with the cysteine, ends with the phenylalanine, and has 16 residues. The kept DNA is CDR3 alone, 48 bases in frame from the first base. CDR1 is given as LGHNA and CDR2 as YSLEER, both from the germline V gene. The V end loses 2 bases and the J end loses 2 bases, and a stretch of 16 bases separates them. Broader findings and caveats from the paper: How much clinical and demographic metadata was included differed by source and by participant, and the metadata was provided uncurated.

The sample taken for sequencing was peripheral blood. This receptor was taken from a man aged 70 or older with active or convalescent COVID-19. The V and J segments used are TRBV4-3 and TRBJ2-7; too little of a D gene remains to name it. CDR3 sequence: CASSQSWPIVTYEQYF. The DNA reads TGCGCCAGCAGCCAATCCTGGCCCATTGTAACCTACGAGCAGTACTTC.